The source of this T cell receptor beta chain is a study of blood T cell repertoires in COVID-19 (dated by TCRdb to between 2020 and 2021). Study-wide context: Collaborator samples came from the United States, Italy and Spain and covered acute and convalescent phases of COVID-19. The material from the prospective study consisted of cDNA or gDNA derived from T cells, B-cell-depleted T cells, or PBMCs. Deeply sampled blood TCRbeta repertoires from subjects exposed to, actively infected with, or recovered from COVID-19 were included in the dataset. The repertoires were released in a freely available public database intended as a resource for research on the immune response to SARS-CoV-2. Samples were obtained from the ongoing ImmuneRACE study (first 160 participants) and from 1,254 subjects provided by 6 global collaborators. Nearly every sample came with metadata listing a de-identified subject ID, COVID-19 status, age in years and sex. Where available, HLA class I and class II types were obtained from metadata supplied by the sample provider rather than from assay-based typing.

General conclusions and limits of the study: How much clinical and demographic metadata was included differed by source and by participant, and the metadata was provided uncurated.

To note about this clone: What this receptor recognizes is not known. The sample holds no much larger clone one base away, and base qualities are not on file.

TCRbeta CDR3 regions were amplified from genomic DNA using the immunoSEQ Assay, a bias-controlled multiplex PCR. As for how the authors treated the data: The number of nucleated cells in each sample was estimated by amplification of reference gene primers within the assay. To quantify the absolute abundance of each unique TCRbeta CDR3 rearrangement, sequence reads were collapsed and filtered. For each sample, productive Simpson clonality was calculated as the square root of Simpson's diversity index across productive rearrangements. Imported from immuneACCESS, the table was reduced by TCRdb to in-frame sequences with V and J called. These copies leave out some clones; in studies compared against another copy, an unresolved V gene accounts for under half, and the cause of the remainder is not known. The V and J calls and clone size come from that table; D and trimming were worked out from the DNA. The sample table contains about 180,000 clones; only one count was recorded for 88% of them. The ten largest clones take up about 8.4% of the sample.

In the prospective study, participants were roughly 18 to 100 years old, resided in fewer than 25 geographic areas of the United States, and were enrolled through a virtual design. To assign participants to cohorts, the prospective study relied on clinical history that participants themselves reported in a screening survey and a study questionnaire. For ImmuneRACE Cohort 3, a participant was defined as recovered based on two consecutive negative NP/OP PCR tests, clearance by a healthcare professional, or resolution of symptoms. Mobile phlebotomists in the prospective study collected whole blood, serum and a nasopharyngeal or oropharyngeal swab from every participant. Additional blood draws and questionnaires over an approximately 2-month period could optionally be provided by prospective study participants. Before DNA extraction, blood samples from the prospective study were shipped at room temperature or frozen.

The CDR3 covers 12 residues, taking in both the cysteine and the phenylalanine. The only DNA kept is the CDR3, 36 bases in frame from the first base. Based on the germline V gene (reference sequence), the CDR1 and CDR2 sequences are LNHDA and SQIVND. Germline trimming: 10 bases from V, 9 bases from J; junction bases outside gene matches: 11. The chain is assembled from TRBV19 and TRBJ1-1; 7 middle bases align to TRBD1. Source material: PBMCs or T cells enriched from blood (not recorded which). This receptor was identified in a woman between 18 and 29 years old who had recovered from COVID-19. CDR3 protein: CATLTGWGQAFF. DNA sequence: TGTGCCACTCTGACAGGGTGGGGCCAAGCTTTCTTT.